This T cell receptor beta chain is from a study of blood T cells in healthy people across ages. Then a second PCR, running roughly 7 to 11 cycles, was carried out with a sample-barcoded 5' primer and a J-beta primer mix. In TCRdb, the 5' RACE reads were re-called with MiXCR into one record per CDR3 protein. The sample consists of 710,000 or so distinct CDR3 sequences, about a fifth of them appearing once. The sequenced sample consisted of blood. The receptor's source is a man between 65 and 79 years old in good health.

This CDR3 is CASSLTGTGGTDTQYF. The CDR3 bases are TGTGCCAGCAGTTTAACCGGGACGGGAGGCACAGATACGCAGTATTTT. J is TRBJ2-3 and V is TRBV6-6; TRBD2 might be the D (6 bases). Germline CDR1 is MNHNY and CDR2 is SVGAGI (reference sequence). This CDR3 has 16 amino acids. Trimming took off 4 bases at V and 1 base at J, with 15 bases between the two ends.